This is a list of T cell receptor beta chains from one sample in a study of T cell repertoires in cytomegalovirus infection. One entry per CDR3 protein, called by TCRdb with MiXCR from the reads. The sample holds about 830,000 distinct CDR3 sequences, approximately 30% seen once. No antigen has been assigned to these receptors. Sequencing was performed on cultured CD8+ T cells from PBMCs, taken from culture after CMV antigen stimulation. The source is a human donor in good health (CMV status not recorded). Some clones in this sample may be carry-over from other donors' samples. Each CDR3 is given with its conserved first and last residue. Each record gives: V gene, J gene, D gene, clone size, CDR3 DNA, CDR3 protein. A D gene is named only where the DNA matches it firmly. Clone sizes are given selectively: once, few, many, or a class where the clone is expanded.

v_gene: TRBV7-8; j_gene: TRBJ2-1; d_gene: .; abundance: many; CDR3nt: TGTGCCAGCAGCTCCATTCGCCAGGGGCGGAGAAATGAGCAGTTCTTC; CDR3aa: CASSSIRQGRRNEQFF
v_gene: TRBV2; j_gene: TRBJ1-5; d_gene: .; abundance: .; CDR3nt: TGTGCCAGCAGAGGGTACAATCAGCCCCAGCATTTT; CDR3aa: CASRGYNQPQHF
v_gene: TRBV6-5; j_gene: TRBJ2-6; d_gene: .; abundance: .; CDR3nt: TGTGCCAGCAGTTACCTGGGCAGCGTTAGCTCTGGGGCCAACGTCCTGACTTTC; CDR3aa: CASSYLGSVSSGANVLTF
v_gene: TRBV10-3; j_gene: TRBJ2-3; d_gene: TRBD2; abundance: .; CDR3nt: TGTGCCATCAGTGAAACAGCACAAGCGGGGCAAATAGATACGCAGTATTTT; CDR3aa: CAISETAQAGQIDTQYF
v_gene: TRBV24-1; j_gene: TRBJ1-2; d_gene: .; abundance: .; CDR3nt: TGTGCCCCTGTGGAGGGTCTGAACTATGGCTACACCTTC; CDR3aa: CAPVEGLNYGYTF
v_gene: TRBV29-1; j_gene: TRBJ1-1; d_gene: .; abundance: few; CDR3nt: TGCAGCGTTGGAAGGGGTGTAATCACTGAAGCTTTCTTT; CDR3aa: CSVGRGVITEAFF
v_gene: TRBV6-2/TRBV6-3; j_gene: TRBJ1-4; d_gene: .; abundance: .; CDR3nt: TGTGCCAGCAGTTACTTCGCTTCAACTAATGAAAAACTGTTTTTT; CDR3aa: CASSYFASTNEKLFF
v_gene: TRBV10-3; j_gene: TRBJ2-2; d_gene: TRBD1; abundance: .; CDR3nt: TGTGCCATCAGTGAGACCGAACAGGGGTCAGGAGCTCCCGACACCGGGGAGCTGTTTTTT; CDR3aa: CAISETEQGSGAPDTGELFF
v_gene: TRBV5-1; j_gene: TRBJ2-7; d_gene: .; abundance: few; CDR3nt: TGCGCCAGCAGCACTGGTTTCTCTGGGGACGAGCAGTACTTC; CDR3aa: CASSTGFSGDEQYF
v_gene: TRBV7-4; j_gene: TRBJ1-4; d_gene: TRBD1; abundance: few; CDR3nt: TGTGCCAGCCAGGGGGCTAGGGCTAATGAAAAACTGTTTTTT; CDR3aa: CASQGARANEKLFF
v_gene: TRBV27; j_gene: TRBJ1-5; d_gene: TRBD1; abundance: .; CDR3nt: TGTGCCAGCAGCTCACGGACAGGGAAAAATCAGCCCCAGCATTTT; CDR3aa: CASSSRTGKNQPQHF
v_gene: TRBV12-5; j_gene: TRBJ1-1; d_gene: TRBD1; abundance: .; CDR3nt: TGTGCTAGTGGTTTAGGACAGGGGGTCATTGAAGCTTTCTTT; CDR3aa: CASGLGQGVIEAFF
v_gene: TRBV7-2; j_gene: TRBJ1-1; d_gene: .; abundance: .; CDR3nt: TGTGCCAGCAGCTTTTGGGTGGTGGGCACTGAAGCTTTCTTT; CDR3aa: CASSFWVVGTEAFF
v_gene: TRBV7-8; j_gene: TRBJ2-1; d_gene: TRBD2; abundance: .; CDR3nt: TGTGCCAGCAGCTCCGGGGGGGGACTAGCGTGGAATGAGCAGTTCTTC; CDR3aa: CASSSGGGLAWNEQFF
v_gene: TRBV7-9; j_gene: TRBJ2-2; d_gene: .; abundance: once; CDR3nt: TGTGCCAGCAGCTTCGGTACCAACACCGGGGGGCTGTTTTTT; CDR3aa: CASSFGTNTGGLFF
v_gene: TRBV6-5; j_gene: TRBJ2-1; d_gene: .; abundance: .; CDR3nt: TGTGCCAGCAGTTACTCAGCAGGGGACAATGAGCAGTTCTTC; CDR3aa: CASSYSAGDNEQFF
v_gene: TRBV29-1; j_gene: TRBJ1-1; d_gene: .; abundance: once; CDR3nt: TGCAGCGTTGAAAGGCCGGTGGGGACTGAAGCTTTCTTT; CDR3aa: CSVERPVGTEAFF
v_gene: TRBV18; j_gene: TRBJ2-3; d_gene: .; abundance: few; CDR3nt: TGTGCCAGCTCCCAAACTGGCGCCTTCAGCACAGATACGCAGTATTTT; CDR3aa: CASSQTGAFSTDTQYF
v_gene: TRBV28; j_gene: TRBJ2-6; d_gene: .; abundance: few; CDR3nt: TGTGCCAGCAGTTTTTGGTCTGGGGCCAACGTCCTGACTTTC; CDR3aa: CASSFWSGANVLTF
v_gene: TRBV6-2/TRBV6-3; j_gene: TRBJ1-3; d_gene: .; abundance: few; CDR3nt: TGTGCCAGCAGTATTTACTCTGGAAACACCATATATTTT; CDR3aa: CASSIYSGNTIYF
v_gene: TRBV12-3/TRBV12-4; j_gene: TRBJ1-2; d_gene: .; abundance: .; CDR3nt: TGTGCCAGCAGTTTAGGAAAGGGTCATGGCTACACCTTC; CDR3aa: CASSLGKGHGYTF
v_gene: TRBV27; j_gene: TRBJ2-5; d_gene: TRBD2; abundance: many; CDR3nt: TGTGCCAGCAGCTTATTAGCGGGGGGGCCCGGAGAGACCCAGTACTTC; CDR3aa: CASSLLAGGPGETQYF
v_gene: TRBV7-2; j_gene: TRBJ2-1; d_gene: .; abundance: many; CDR3nt: TGTGCCAGCAACCCAGGGGGGGGATACAATGAGCAGTTCTTC; CDR3aa: CASNPGGGYNEQFF
v_gene: TRBV10-3; j_gene: TRBJ2-4; d_gene: .; abundance: .; CDR3nt: TGTGCCATCAGAACAGATAAAGGGATAGCCAAAAACATTCAGTACTTC; CDR3aa: CAIRTDKGIAKNIQYF
v_gene: TRBV2; j_gene: TRBJ2-3; d_gene: .; abundance: .; CDR3nt: TGTGCCAGCAGTGAGAACAGTGGCACAGATACGCAGTATTTT; CDR3aa: CASSENSGTDTQYF
v_gene: TRBV4-1; j_gene: TRBJ2-5; d_gene: TRBD2; abundance: .; CDR3nt: TGCGCCAGCAGCCAAGCCGTCCCGGGCGGGGGGATCCAAGAGACCCAGTACTTC; CDR3aa: CASSQAVPGGGIQETQYF
v_gene: TRBV19; j_gene: TRBJ1-5; d_gene: .; abundance: .; CDR3nt: TGTGCCAGTAGTAAGACGGTCTTGGAAAGCAATCAGCCCCAGCATTTT; CDR3aa: CASSKTVLESNQPQHF
v_gene: TRBV5-5; j_gene: TRBJ2-3; d_gene: .; abundance: few; CDR3nt: TGTGCCAGCAGCCCGGACCGGACTGGGATTACTTTGGGTACGCAGTATTTT; CDR3aa: CASSPDRTGITLGTQYF
v_gene: TRBV7-8; j_gene: TRBJ2-7; d_gene: TRBD1; abundance: few; CDR3nt: TGTGCCAGCAGCTTGCTTGGGACAGGAAACTACGAGCAGTACTTC; CDR3aa: CASSLLGTGNYEQYF
v_gene: TRBV6-5; j_gene: TRBJ2-1; d_gene: TRBD2; abundance: .; CDR3nt: TGTGCCAGCAGTTATAAGCGGGGGGGCTGGGGGGCCGCCAATGAGCAGTTCTTC; CDR3aa: CASSYKRGGWGAANEQFF
v_gene: TRBV7-3; j_gene: TRBJ1-2; d_gene: .; abundance: few; CDR3nt: TGTGCCAGCAGTTCCACAGGCCTGACTGCTGACTATGGCTACACCTTC; CDR3aa: CASSSTGLTADYGYTF
v_gene: TRBV20-1; j_gene: TRBJ2-1; d_gene: .; abundance: .; CDR3nt: TGCAGTGCTAGAGACAGGGTGAGCTCCTACAATGAGCAGTTCTTC; CDR3aa: CSARDRVSSYNEQFF
v_gene: TRBV28; j_gene: TRBJ2-1; d_gene: .; abundance: .; CDR3nt: TGTGCCAGCAGTTTAGGGGCGGCCTACAATGAGCAGTTCTTC; CDR3aa: CASSLGAAYNEQFF
v_gene: TRBV7-6; j_gene: TRBJ2-3; d_gene: .; abundance: few; CDR3nt: TGTGCCAGCAGCTTGGGGGGGCGCCCCCTAAATACGCAGTATTTT; CDR3aa: CASSLGGRPLNTQYF
v_gene: TRBV12-3/TRBV12-4; j_gene: TRBJ1-5; d_gene: TRBD1; abundance: many; CDR3nt: TGTGCCAGCAGCTTACAGGGGACGAATCAGCCCCAGCATTTT; CDR3aa: CASSLQGTNQPQHF
v_gene: TRBV2; j_gene: TRBJ2-2; d_gene: TRBD2; abundance: .; CDR3nt: TGTGCCAGCAGTGATGGGCGTAGCGGGAGCTCGAACACCGGGGAGCTGTTTTTT; CDR3aa: CASSDGRSGSSNTGELFF
v_gene: TRBV7-9; j_gene: TRBJ2-5; d_gene: TRBD1; abundance: many; CDR3nt: TGTGCCAGCAGCCTAAGCAGGGGGCTAGTAGAAGAGACCCAGTACTTC; CDR3aa: CASSLSRGLVEETQYF
v_gene: TRBV6-5; j_gene: TRBJ2-2; d_gene: TRBD1; abundance: .; CDR3nt: TGTGCCAGCACCAAAGGACAGGGCTTTACCGGGGAGCTGTTTTTT; CDR3aa: CASTKGQGFTGELFF
v_gene: TRBV7-9; j_gene: TRBJ2-5; d_gene: .; abundance: few; CDR3nt: TGTGCCAGCAGCGCCTTTCTGGGGGCATCTTCGGAGACCCAGTACTTC; CDR3aa: CASSAFLGASSETQYF
v_gene: TRBV6-2/TRBV6-3; j_gene: TRBJ1-1; d_gene: .; abundance: .; CDR3nt: TGTGCCAGCAACGAGGGAAGGGTAGATACTTTCTTT; CDR3aa: CASNEGRVDTFF
v_gene: TRBV15; j_gene: TRBJ1-1; d_gene: TRBD1; abundance: once; CDR3nt: TGTGCCACCAGCAGACCCCGGACAGGGCCGAACACTGAAGCTTTCTTT; CDR3aa: CATSRPRTGPNTEAFF
v_gene: TRBV6-2/TRBV6-3; j_gene: TRBJ2-5; d_gene: TRBD2; abundance: .; CDR3nt: TGTGCCAGCAACCCAAGAGCGGGAGCCAAAGAGACCCAGTACTTC; CDR3aa: CASNPRAGAKETQYF
v_gene: TRBV12-3/TRBV12-4; j_gene: TRBJ2-3; d_gene: TRBD1; abundance: many; CDR3nt: TGTGCCAGCAGTTTGGGTCTCCCGGGACAGAAGGCGGCAGATACGCAGTATTTT; CDR3aa: CASSLGLPGQKAADTQYF
v_gene: TRBV6-2/TRBV6-3; j_gene: TRBJ2-5; d_gene: TRBD1; abundance: .; CDR3nt: TGTGCCAGCAGCCACCGACAGGGGACCAGGGAGACCCAGTACTTC; CDR3aa: CASSHRQGTRETQYF
v_gene: TRBV4-3; j_gene: TRBJ1-3; d_gene: TRBD1; abundance: .; CDR3nt: TGCGCCAGCAGCCAAGAAAGGAGGGTCATTGGACAGGGGGACACCATATATTTT; CDR3aa: CASSQERRVIGQGDTIYF
v_gene: TRBV5-1; j_gene: TRBJ2-4; d_gene: TRBD1; abundance: .; CDR3nt: TGCGCCAGCAGCGACCCCGGGACAGTCGGAAACATTCAGTACTTC; CDR3aa: CASSDPGTVGNIQYF
v_gene: TRBV6-2/TRBV6-3; j_gene: TRBJ2-1; d_gene: .; abundance: many; CDR3nt: TGTGCCAGCAGTTACTTCAGCTACAATGAGCAGTTCTTC; CDR3aa: CASSYFSYNEQFF
v_gene: TRBV6-1; j_gene: TRBJ1-1; d_gene: TRBD1; abundance: .; CDR3nt: TGTGCCAGCAGTGTCGACAGGGCCATGAACACTGAAGCTTTCTTT; CDR3aa: CASSVDRAMNTEAFF
v_gene: TRBV7-2; j_gene: TRBJ2-3; d_gene: .; abundance: few; CDR3nt: TGTGCCAGCAGCTTAGAGGACAGCCGCACAGATACGCAGTATTTT; CDR3aa: CASSLEDSRTDTQYF
v_gene: TRBV7-2; j_gene: TRBJ1-1; d_gene: TRBD1; abundance: many; CDR3nt: TGTGCCAGCAGCTCTCCTCAGGGGGGGACTGAAGCTTTCTTT; CDR3aa: CASSSPQGGTEAFF
v_gene: TRBV6-8; j_gene: TRBJ2-7; d_gene: .; abundance: once; CDR3nt: TGTGCCAGCAGTTTTCAGATAGGGGCCGAGCAGTACTTC; CDR3aa: CASSFQIGAEQYF
v_gene: TRBV11-2; j_gene: TRBJ2-2; d_gene: .; abundance: many; CDR3nt: TGTGCCAGCAGCCCCCAGGGCCCCCCGAACACCGGGGAGCTGTTTTTT; CDR3aa: CASSPQGPPNTGELFF
v_gene: TRBV7-9; j_gene: TRBJ2-7; d_gene: TRBD1; abundance: few; CDR3nt: TGTGCCAGCACCTTGACAGGGCGCTCCTACGAGCAGTACTTC; CDR3aa: CASTLTGRSYEQYF